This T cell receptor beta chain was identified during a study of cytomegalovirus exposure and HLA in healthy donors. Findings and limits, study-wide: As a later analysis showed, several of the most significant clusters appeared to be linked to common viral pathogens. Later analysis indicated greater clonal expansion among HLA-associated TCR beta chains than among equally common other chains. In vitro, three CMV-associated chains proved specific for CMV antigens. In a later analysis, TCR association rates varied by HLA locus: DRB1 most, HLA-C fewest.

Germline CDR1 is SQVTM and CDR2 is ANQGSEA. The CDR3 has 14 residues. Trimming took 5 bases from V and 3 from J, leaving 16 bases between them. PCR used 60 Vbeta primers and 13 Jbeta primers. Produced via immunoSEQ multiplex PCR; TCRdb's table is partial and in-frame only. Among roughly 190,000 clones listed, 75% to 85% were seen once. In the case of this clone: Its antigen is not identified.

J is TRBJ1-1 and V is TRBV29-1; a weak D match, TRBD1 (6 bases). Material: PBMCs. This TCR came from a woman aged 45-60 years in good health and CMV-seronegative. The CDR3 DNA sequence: TGCAGCGTTACCAACAGGGCGTGGGACACTGAAGCTTTCTTT. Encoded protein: CSVTNRAWDTEAFF. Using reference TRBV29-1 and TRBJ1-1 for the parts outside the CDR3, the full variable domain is SAVISQKPSRDICQRGTSLTIQCQVDSQVTMMFWYRQQPGQSLTLIATANQGSEATYESGFVIDKFPISRPNLTFSTLTVSNMSPEDSSIYLCSVTNRAWDTEAFFGQGTRLTVV.